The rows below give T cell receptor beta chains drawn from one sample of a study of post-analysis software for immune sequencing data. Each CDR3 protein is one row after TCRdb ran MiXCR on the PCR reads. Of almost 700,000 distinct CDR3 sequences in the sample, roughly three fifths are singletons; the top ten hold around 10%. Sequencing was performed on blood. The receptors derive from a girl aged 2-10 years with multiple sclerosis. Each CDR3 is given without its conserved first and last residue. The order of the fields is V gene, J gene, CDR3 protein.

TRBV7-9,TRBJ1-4,ASRNPDATNEKLF
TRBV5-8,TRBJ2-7,ASSFPGAEQY
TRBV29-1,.,SVETTNYNQQETQY
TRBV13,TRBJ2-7,ASRFKGLPGEQY
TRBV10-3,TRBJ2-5,AIKQAGGYETQY
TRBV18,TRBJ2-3,ASSTGGRNTDTQY
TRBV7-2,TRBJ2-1,ASSSLQTTGNEQF
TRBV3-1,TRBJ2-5,ASSQERVITSGNYVQY
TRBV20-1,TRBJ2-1,SALSSGRARNGQF
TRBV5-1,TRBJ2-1,ASSSGTGGDEQF
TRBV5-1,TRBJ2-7,ASSVMTGASYEQY
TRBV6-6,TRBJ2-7,ASSYVGGREQY
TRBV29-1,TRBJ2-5,SVGSGEQY
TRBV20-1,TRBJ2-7,SARVGTKNYEQY
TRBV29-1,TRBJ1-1,SVIKYGNTEAF
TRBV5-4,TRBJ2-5,ASSFGSGGETQY
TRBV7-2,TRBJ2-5,ASSLARGTGQETQY
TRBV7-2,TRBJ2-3,ASSLVSASSDTQY
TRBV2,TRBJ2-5,ATLGSRGGGETQY
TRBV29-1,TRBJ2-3,SVLLAGGNTDTQY
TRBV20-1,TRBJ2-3,SARVEEFITDTQY
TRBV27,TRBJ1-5,ASSPPGQPQH